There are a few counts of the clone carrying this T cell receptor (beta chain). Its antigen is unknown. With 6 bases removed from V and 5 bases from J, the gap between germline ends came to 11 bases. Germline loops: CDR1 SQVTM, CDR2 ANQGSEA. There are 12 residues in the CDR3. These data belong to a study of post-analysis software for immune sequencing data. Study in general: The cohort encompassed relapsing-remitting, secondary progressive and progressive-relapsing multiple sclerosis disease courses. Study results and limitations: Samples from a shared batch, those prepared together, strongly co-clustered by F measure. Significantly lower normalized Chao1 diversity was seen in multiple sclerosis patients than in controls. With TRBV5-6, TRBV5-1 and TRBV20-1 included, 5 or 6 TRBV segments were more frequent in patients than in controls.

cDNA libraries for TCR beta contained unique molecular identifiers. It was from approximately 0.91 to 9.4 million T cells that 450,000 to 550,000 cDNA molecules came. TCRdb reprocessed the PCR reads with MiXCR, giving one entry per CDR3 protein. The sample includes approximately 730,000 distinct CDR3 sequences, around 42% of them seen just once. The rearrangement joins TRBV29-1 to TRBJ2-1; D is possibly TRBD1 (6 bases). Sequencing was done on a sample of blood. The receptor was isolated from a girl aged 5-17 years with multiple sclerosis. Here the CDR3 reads CSVWDTDNEQFF. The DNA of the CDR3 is TGCAGCGTGTGGGACACCGACAATGAGCAGTTCTTC.